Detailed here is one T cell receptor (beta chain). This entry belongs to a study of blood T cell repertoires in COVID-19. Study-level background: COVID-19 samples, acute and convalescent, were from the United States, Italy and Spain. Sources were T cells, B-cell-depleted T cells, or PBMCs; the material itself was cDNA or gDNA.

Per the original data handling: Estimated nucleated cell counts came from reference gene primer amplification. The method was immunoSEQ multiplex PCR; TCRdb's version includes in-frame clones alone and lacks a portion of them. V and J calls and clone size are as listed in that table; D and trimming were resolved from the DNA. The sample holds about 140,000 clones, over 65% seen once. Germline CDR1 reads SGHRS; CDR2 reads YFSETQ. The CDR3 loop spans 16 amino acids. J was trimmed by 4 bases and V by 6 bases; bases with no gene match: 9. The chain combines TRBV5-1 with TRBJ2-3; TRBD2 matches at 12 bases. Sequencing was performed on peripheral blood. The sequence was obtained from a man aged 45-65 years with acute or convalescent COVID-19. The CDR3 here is CASTSSPSGGADTQYF. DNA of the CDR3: TGCGCCAGCACCTCGAGCCCTAGCGGGGGGGCAGATACGCAGTATTTT.